The 15 T cell receptor beta chains below were found in one sample sequenced in a study of blood T cell repertoires in COVID-19. TCRdb keeps only in-frame clones here, not all; method: immunoSEQ multiplex PCR. The table records 120,000 to 150,000 clones, roughly 89% of them present only once. The specimen sequenced was peripheral blood. All receptors come from a woman aged 45-60 years with active or convalescent COVID-19.

About this clone itself: The same CDR3 also results from other DNA sequences found in this sample. The chain uses TRBV5-1 and TRBJ2-1, with 15 bases that match TRBD2. The germline V gene has CDR1 SGHRS and CDR2 YFSETQ. The ends lost 4 bases at V and 7 bases at J; junction bases unmatched: 3. This CDR3 has 15 amino acids. Here the CDR3 DNA reads TGCGCCAGCAGCCCCGGACTAGCGGGAGGGAATGAGCAGTTCTTC. Residues: CASSPGLAGGNEQFF.

The chain carries TRBV7-9 and TRBJ2-3, with TRBD2 as a possible D gene (5 bases). Trimming left V 5 bases short and J 5 bases short, with 11 bases between. The germline CDR1 and CDR2 sequences are SEHNR and FQNEAQ (reference sequence). The CDR3 covers 13 residues. The CDR3: CASSGSYQDTQYF. CDR3 sequence (DNA): TGTGCCAGCAGCGGGAGTTATCAAGATACGCAGTATTTT.

The chain links TRBV19 to TRBJ2-3, with a possible D match to TRBD1 (6 bases). Germline V lookup: CDR1 LNHDA, CDR2 SQIVND (reference sequence). The V and J ends lost 3 bases and 2 bases respectively, with 12 bases between them. CDR3 length: 15 amino acids. This CDR3 reads CASSIHQGSTDTQYF. CDR3 bases: TGTGCCAGTAGTATCCATCAGGGGTCCACAGATACGCAGTATTTT.

The chain links TRBV7-9 to TRBJ1-1; TRBD1 aligns across 8 bases. The CDR3 contains 16 residues. With 5 bases clipped from V and 1 base from J, the junction kept 9 bases outside the gene matches. CDR1 and CDR2 from the germline V gene are SEHNR and FQNEAQ (reference sequence). As DNA, the CDR3 is TGTGCCAGCAGCATACCTCAACAGGGGGGGAACACTGAAGCTTTCTTT. This gives the protein CASSIPQQGGNTEAFF.

This clone was recorded only once. V and J are TRBV7-8 and TRBJ1-1; D uncertain. The CDR3 runs to 14 residues. From germline, CDR1 is SGHVS and CDR2 FQNEAQ. The ends were cut back, 0 bases at V and 3 bases at J, with 8 bases in the middle. Here the CDR3 DNA reads TGTGCCAGCAGCTTAGCAGGTCAGGACACTGAAGCTTTCTTT. Translating it yields CASSLAGQDTEAFF. The whole variable domain, remainder taken from reference TRBV7-8 and TRBJ1-1, is GAGVSQSPRYKVAKRGQDVALRCDPISGHVSLFWYQQALGQGPEFLTYFQNEAQLDKSGLPSDRFFAERPEGSVSTLKIQRTQQEDSAVYLCASSLAGQDTEAFFGQGTRLTVV.

The gene calls are TRBV24-1 and TRBJ1-2; TRBD1 aligns across 8 bases. This CDR3 spans 12 amino acids. The ends lost 12 bases at V and 5 bases at J; junction bases unmatched: 7. Germline loops: CDR1 KGHDR, CDR2 SFDVKD. CDR3 region: CAAQDREYGYTF. CDR3 DNA sequence: TGTGCCGCTCAGGACAGGGAATATGGCTACACCTTC.

The chain uses TRBV5-1 and TRBJ1-1, with D possibly TRBD1 on 5 matching bases. Germline lookup yields CDR1 SGHRS and CDR2 YFSETQ. The CDR3 runs to 18 residues. Between the trimmed V and J ends, which lost 0 bases and 4 bases, there was a span of 22 bases. The CDR3 here is CASSLVGGRVAWSTEAFF. As DNA, the CDR3 is TGCGCCAGCAGCTTGGTGGGGGGTAGGGTAGCATGGAGCACTGAAGCTTTCTTT. Complete variable domain (other parts from reference TRBV5-1 and TRBJ1-1): KAGVTQTPRYLIKTRGQQVTLSCSPISGHRSVSWYQQTPGQGLQFLFEYFSETQRNKGNFPGRFSGRQFSNSRSEMNVSTLELGDSALYLCASSLVGGRVAWSTEAFFGQGTRLTVV.

This clone was detected a few times. The gene calls are TRBV28 and TRBJ2-2; weak D call: TRBD2 (5 bases). Germline-derived CDR1 and CDR2 are MDHEN and SYDVKM. The CDR3 loop spans 12 amino acids. The germline V and J ends were trimmed by 7 bases and 7 bases, with 10 bases remaining between them. This CDR3 reads CASKRVLGELFF. The DNA of the CDR3 is TGTGCCAGCAAGAGGGTTCTCGGGGAGCTGTTTTTT.

The V and J genes are TRBV2 and TRBJ2-3; TRBD2 matches 11 bases. Germline V lookup: CDR1 SNHLY, CDR2 FYNNEI. The trim removed 6 bases at V and 2 bases at J, leaving 7 bases unmatched. The CDR3 has 16 residues. The DNA of the CDR3 is TGTGCCAGCAGCCCCGTAGCGGGGGGGTTCACAGATACGCAGTATTTT. Protein: CASSPVAGGFTDTQYF.

This rearrangement joins TRBV15 to TRBJ2-7, with TRBD1 matching 7 bases. The trim removed 2 bases at V and 2 bases at J, leaving 9 bases unmatched. Germline V CDR1 and CDR2: LNHNV, YYDKDF (reference sequence). This CDR3 has 16 amino acids. The CDR3 region has the DNA TGTGCCACCAGCAGACCGACGCAGGGGGTAGCCTACGAGCAGTACTTC. It codes for CATSRPTQGVAYEQYF. The complete variable domain, with remaining parts taken from reference TRBV15 and TRBJ2-7, reads DAMVIQNPRYQVTQFGKPVTLSCSQTLNHNVMYWYQQKSSQAPKLLFHYYDKDFNNEADTPDNFQSRRPNTSFCFLDIRSPGLGDTAMYLCATSRPTQGVAYEQYFGPGTRLTVT.

This clone was recorded a few times. The rearrangement uses TRBV4-1 and TRBJ2-7; 16 positions agree with TRBD2. CDR1 is MGHRA, CDR2 YSYEKL, per germline. V dropped 3 bases and J dropped 9; count of bases not matched to a gene: 11. The CDR3 spans 17 residues. Written as DNA, the CDR3 is TGCGCCAGCAGCCACATCGACATGGGACTAGCGGGAGGGCCGCAGTACTTC. Translating gives CASSHIDMGLAGGPQYF.

This clone occurred once. The chain couples TRBV28 to TRBJ1-3; 9 bases are shared with TRBD1. The CDR3 consists of 15 residues. Germline trimming cut 6 bases from V and 4 bases from J; bases unmatched to any gene: 7. The germline V gene encodes CDR1 MDHEN and CDR2 SYDVKM. The CDR3 region is CASRRDRVAGNTIYF. In nucleotides, the CDR3 is TGTGCCAGCAGGCGGGACAGGGTGGCGGGAAACACCATATATTTT.

CDR3 DNA: TGTGCCAGCAGCACCCCCGCCGGACAGGGGTGTGCGGGAGAGTACGAGCAGTACTTC. This translates into CASSTPAGQGCAGEYEQYF. The chain is built from TRBV21-1 and TRBJ2-7; TRBD1 reflects the table's D call only, with no check against the DNA. TRBV21-1 is labeled a pseudogene. There are 19 residues in the CDR3.

This clone was found once. The chain carries TRBV19 and TRBJ1-1, with 8 bases identical to TRBD1. The J segment lost 5 bases and the V segment lost 9 bases, leaving 11 bases of the junction unmatched. Germline V gives CDR1 LNHDA, CDR2 SQIVND (reference sequence). This CDR3 has 14 residues. CDR3 amino acids: CASQDRGWWTEAFF. DNA of the CDR3: TGTGCCAGCCAAGACAGGGGATGGTGGACTGAAGCTTTCTTT.

This chain joins TRBV6-5 and TRBJ2-1, with 12 bases aligning to TRBD1. The ends lost 5 bases at V and 6 bases at J; junction bases unmatched: 5. The V gene's germline CDR1 is MNHEY and CDR2 SVGAGI. The CDR3 length is 15 residues. The chain's CDR3 is CASSPGQGAVNEQFF. CDR3 bases: TGTGCCAGCAGTCCGGGACAGGGGGCCGTCAATGAGCAGTTCTTC.